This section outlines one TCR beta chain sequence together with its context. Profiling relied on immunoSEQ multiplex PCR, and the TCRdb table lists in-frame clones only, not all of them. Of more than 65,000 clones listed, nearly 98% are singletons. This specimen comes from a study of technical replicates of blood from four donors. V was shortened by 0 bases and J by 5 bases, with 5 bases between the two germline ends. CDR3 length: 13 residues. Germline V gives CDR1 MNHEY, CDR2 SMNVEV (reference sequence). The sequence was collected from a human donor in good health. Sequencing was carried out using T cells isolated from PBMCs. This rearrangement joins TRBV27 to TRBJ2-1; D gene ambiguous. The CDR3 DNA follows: TGTGCCAGCAGTTTATCATCCAACAATGAGCAGTTCTTC. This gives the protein CASSLSSNNEQFF.